The present T cell receptor (beta chain) was sequenced within a study of T cell changes during pregnancy in multiple sclerosis. V was shortened by 1 base and J by 5 bases, with 5 bases between the two germline ends. The CDR3 has 12 residues. Germline V gives CDR1 SGHNT, CDR2 YENEEA. Produced via immunoSEQ multiplex PCR; TCRdb's table is partial and in-frame only. The sample holds around 99,000 clones, roughly 90% seen once. This chain uses TRBV11-3 with TRBJ1-2, with D hard to call. This clonotype was obtained from a female donor in good health, enrolled as a control in a pregnancy study. Sequencing was performed on peripheral blood, taken in the third trimester of pregnancy. Written as DNA, the CDR3 is TGTGCCAGCAGCTTAGCCGGGTATGGCTACACCTTC. Its translation: CASSLAGYGYTF. Full variable domain (rest looked up from reference TRBV11-3 and TRBJ1-2): EAGVVQSPRYKIIEKKQPVAFWCNPISGHNTLYWYLQNLGQGPELLIRYENEEAVDDSQLPKDRFSAERLKGVDSTLKIQPAELGDSAVYLCASSLAGYGYTFGSGTRLTVV.